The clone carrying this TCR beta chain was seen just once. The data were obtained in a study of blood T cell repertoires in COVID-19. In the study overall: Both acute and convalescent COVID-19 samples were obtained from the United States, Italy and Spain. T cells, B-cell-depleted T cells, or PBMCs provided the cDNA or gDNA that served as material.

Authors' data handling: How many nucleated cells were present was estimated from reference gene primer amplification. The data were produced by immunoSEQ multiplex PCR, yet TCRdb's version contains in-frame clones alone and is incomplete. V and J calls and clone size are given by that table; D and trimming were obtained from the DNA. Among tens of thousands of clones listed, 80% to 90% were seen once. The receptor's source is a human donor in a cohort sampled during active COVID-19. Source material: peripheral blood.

The CDR3 DNA reads TGTGCCAGCAGTTACTCTATAAAACGGGATCGGGGGCAGTTCTTC. Translation gives CASSYSIKRDRGQFF. The chain couples TRBV6-2 or TRBV6-3 to TRBJ2-1, with D possibly TRBD2 on 5 matching bases. The CDR3 has 15 residues. In germline, CDR1 is MNHEY, CDR2 SVGEGT. Trimming cost V 0 bases and J 12 bases, with 18 bases left between them.